Below are 32 T cell receptor beta chains sequenced from a single sample in a study of CD8 T cells in Susac syndrome. RNA, at about 0.45 to 1 ug, was reverse transcribed with random hexamers. TCRdb reprocessed the immunoSEQ multiplex PCR reads via MiXCR and lists one record per CDR3 protein. The sample lists roughly 200,000 distinct CDR3 sequences; around 94% were seen once. The sample was CD4+ T cells from PBMCs. The origin of the receptors is a human donor with Susac syndrome.

This clonotype came up once. At one end the junction does not follow the germline gene, possibly because of a read error. CDR3 nucleotides: TGCGCCAGCAGCGCGAGCCTAGCGGATAGGGAGTTCTTC. This sequence encodes CASSASLADREFF. The genes are TRBV9 and TRBJ2-1; 7 nucleotides agree with TRBD2. CDR1 SGDLS and CDR2 YYNGEE come from the germline V gene. The CDR3 length is 13 residues.

This CDR3 is CAWNRDISYEQYF. For the CDR3, the DNA is TGTGCCTGGAACCGGGACATCTCCTACGAGCAGTACTTC. This rearrangement joins TRBV30 to TRBJ2-7, with D possibly being TRBD1 (6 bases). The CDR3 contains 13 residues. Trimming shortened V by 4 bases and J by 0 bases, and 10 bases separated the two germline ends. CDR1 and CDR2 from the germline V gene are GTSNPN and SVGIG (reference sequence).

A note on this clonotype: A read error may produce the germline difference seen at one junction end. The rearrangement links TRBV30 to TRBJ2-5, with 8 positions matching TRBD1. The CDR3 is 15 amino acids. CDR1 GTSNPN and CDR2 SVGIG come from the germline V gene (reference sequence). The CDR3 region is CAGTGGQGGQETQYF. In DNA form, the CDR3 reads TGTGCTGGGACCGGAGGACAGGGAGGACAAGAGACCCAATACTTC.

J is TRBJ2-5 and V is TRBV15; 7 bases are a match to TRBD1. The CDR3 is 16 amino acids. Germline values: CDR1 LNHNV, CDR2 YYDKDF (reference sequence). Trimming at V came to 0 bases and at J to 3 bases, leaving 7 bases not matched to a gene. The CDR3 sequence: CATSREMTGTEETQYF. CDR3 nucleotides: TGTGCCACCAGCAGAGAGATGACAGGGACAGAAGAGACCCAGTACTTC.

The chain recombines TRBV20-1 with TRBJ2-1; D remains ambiguous. Trimming removed 1 base at V and 5 bases at J, with 3 bases between. CDR1 DFQATT and CDR2 SNEGSKA come from the germline V gene (reference sequence). The CDR3 has 11 residues. The CDR3, as DNA: TGCAGTGCTAGAGCGAACAATGAGCAGTTCTTC. Protein product: CSARANNEQFF.

The rearrangement joins TRBV29-1 to TRBJ2-1; no firm D call. The V gene's germline CDR1 is SQVTM and CDR2 ANQGSEA. The length of the CDR3 is 13 residues. V gave up 1 base and J gave up 4 bases, with 8 bases separating them. The CDR3 region has the DNA TGCAGCGTTGAAGTAAAGGTTTACAATGAGCAGTTCTTC. It is translated as CSVEVKVYNEQFF.

The V gene is TRBV5-8, the J gene TRBJ1-3, with no clear D. The V gene's germline CDR1 is SGHTS and CDR2 YDEGEE. V lost 4 bases and J lost 0, with 11 bases in between. The CDR3 covers 15 residues. The CDR3 DNA is TGTGCCAGCAGCACCGGACTTATCTCTGGAAACACCATATATTTT. This translates into CASSTGLISGNTIYF.

The genes are TRBV20-1 and TRBJ2-3; D remains unclear. The V end was cut by 3 bases, the J end by 2 bases, with 6 bases between. The CDR3 loop spans 12 amino acids. Germline-derived CDR1 and CDR2 are DFQATT and SNEGSKA (reference sequence). The CDR3 loop reads CSASGFTDTQYF. Here the CDR3 DNA reads TGCAGTGCTAGCGGGTTCACAGATACGCAGTATTTT.

The chain carries TRBV14 and TRBJ2-5, with D possibly matching TRBD1 (5 bases). The germline V gene has CDR1 SGHDN and CDR2 FVKESK. This CDR3 has 14 amino acids. V was shortened by 4 bases and J by 4 bases, with 13 bases between the two germline ends. The CDR3 bases are TGTGCCAGCAGCCTGGGGCAGCTCCGAGAGACCCAGTACTTC. Its protein is CASSLGQLRETQYF.

This clonotype was counted once. The chain uses TRBV20-1 and TRBJ1-4, with a tentative D call TRBD1 (5 bases). The length of the CDR3 is 15 residues. Trimming removed 2 bases at V and 0 bases at J, with 10 bases between. Germline V gene lookup returns CDR1 DFQATT and CDR2 SNEGSKA (reference sequence). The CDR3 coding sequence is TGCAGTGCTAGACCTTCAGGGACAACTAATGAAAAACTGTTTTTT. It translates to CSARPSGTTNEKLFF.

This clonotype is a singleton in its sample. The chain links TRBV28 to TRBJ2-5, with D uncertain. Germline values: CDR1 MDHEN, CDR2 SYDVKM. Trimming pared 6 bases from V and 13 bases from J, leaving 21 bases between. This CDR3 is built from 13 residues. CDR3 protein: CASSLPDRQVSYF. The CDR3 DNA is TGTGCCAGCAGCCTCCCGGACCGGCAGGTCTCGTACTTC.

The J gene is TRBJ2-3, the V gene TRBV7-2; TRBD2 is a possible D gene (6 bases). Per germline, CDR1 SGHTA and CDR2 FQGNSA. Trimming cost V 5 bases and J 5 bases, with 11 bases left between them. The CDR3 spans 13 residues. The CDR3 DNA sequence: TGTGCCAGCAGCCTTAGCGGTGGAGATACGCAGTATTTT. This gives the protein CASSLSGGDTQYF.

The rearrangement uses TRBV5-5 and TRBJ1-5; D is ambiguous. Trimming removed 4 bases at V and 5 bases at J, with 10 bases between. The CDR3 runs 13 residues. Germline loops: CDR1 SGHKS, CDR2 YYEKEE (reference sequence). The CDR3 is CASSKGADQPQHF. The CDR3 nucleotides read TGTGCCAGCAGCAAGGGTGCGGATCAGCCCCAGCATTTT. Based on the CDR3 plus reference TRBV5-5 and TRBJ1-5, the full variable domain is DAGVTQSPTHLIKTRGQQVTLRCSPISGHKSVSWYQQVLGQGPQFIFQYYEKEERGRGNFPDRFSARQFPNYSSELNVNALLLGDSALYLCASSKGADQPQHFGDGTRLSIL.

The chain has TRBV30 and TRBJ2-7; 8 bases map to TRBD2. Germline lookup yields CDR1 GTSNPN and CDR2 SVGIG (reference sequence). The CDR3 has 13 residues. Losses at the gene ends were 3 bases for V and 7 bases for J; bases not matched to a gene: 8. The CDR3 here is CAWSEGLVGEQYF. The DNA for the CDR3 is TGTGCCTGGAGCGAGGGACTAGTGGGAGAGCAGTACTTC.

In this sample, this clonotype turned up a few times. The junction departs from germline at one end; a sequencing error may be responsible. The chain uses TRBV5-1 and TRBJ2-3; TRBD2 matches 7 bases. This CDR3 comprises 14 residues. The V gene's germline CDR1 is SGHRS and CDR2 YFSETQ. For the CDR3, the DNA is TGTGCCAGCAGTTTTAGCGGGTCCACAGATACGCAGTATTTT. Its protein product is CASSFSGSTDTQYF.

This chain links TRBV11-2 with TRBJ2-7, with a weak D call TRBD2 (6 bases). Germline CDR1 reads SGHAT; CDR2 reads FQNNGV. V lost 3 bases, J lost 2 bases, and 8 bases lay in between. The CDR3 loop spans 13 amino acids. The CDR3 loop reads CASSFGRTYEQYF. The CDR3 coding sequence is TGTGCCAGCAGCTTCGGGAGAACCTACGAGCAGTACTTC. Full variable domain (rest looked up from reference TRBV11-2 and TRBJ2-7): EAGVAQSPRYKIIEKRQSVAFWCNPISGHATLYWYQQILGQGPKLLIQFQNNGVVDDSQLPKDRFSAERLKGVDSTLKIQPAKLEDSAVYLCASSFGRTYEQYFGPGTRLTVT.

The chain combines TRBV5-1 with TRBJ2-1; D is ambiguous. The length of the CDR3 is 14 residues. Germline CDR1 SGHRS, CDR2 YFSETQ. V gave up 6 bases and J gave up 4 bases, with 14 bases separating them. The CDR3 sequence is CASKATLEYNEQFF. CDR3 DNA: TGCGCCAGCAAGGCCACACTCGAATACAATGAGCAGTTCTTC.

V gene TRBV20-1 combines with J gene TRBJ2-5; 7 bases are a match to TRBD2. The CDR3 sequence is 14 residues long. Germline trimming cut 1 base from V and 5 bases from J; bases unmatched to any gene: 7. Germline lookup yields CDR1 DFQATT and CDR2 SNEGSKA (reference sequence). The CDR3 DNA follows: TGCAGTGCTAGAGTGGGAAGCGGGGAGGAGACCCAGTACTTC. This gives the protein CSARVGSGEETQYF.

The chain links TRBV20-1 to TRBJ2-5, with D tentatively TRBD1 (6 bases). CDR3 length: 17 amino acids. V was clipped by 0 bases and J by 1 base, with 18 bases between them. Germline V gene data show CDR1 as DFQATT and CDR2 as SNEGSKA (reference sequence). The CDR3 DNA reads as TGCAGTGCTAGAGAACCACTGGACAGCCTACTCCAAGAGACCCAGTACTTC. This translates into CSAREPLDSLLQETQYF.

The rearrangement joins TRBV6-6 to TRBJ2-7, with D possibly being TRBD2 (7 bases). Trimming pared 6 bases from V and 4 bases from J, leaving 16 bases between. Germline values: CDR1 MNHNY, CDR2 SVGAGI (reference sequence). This CDR3 is built from 14 residues. This CDR3 is CASRPEGGPYEQYF. The CDR3 nucleotides read TGTGCCAGCAGGCCAGAGGGGGGGCCTTACGAGCAGTACTTC.

V is TRBV20-1 and J is TRBJ2-1; 10 bases match TRBD1. V lost 5 bases to trimming and J lost 6 bases; unmatched junction nucleotides: 4. The CDR3 has 13 amino acids. Germline V CDR1 and CDR2: DFQATT, SNEGSKA (reference sequence). CDR3 coding DNA: TGCAGTGCTCAGGGACAGGGGATCAATGAGCAGTTCTTC. It encodes CSAQGQGINEQFF.

V is TRBV20-1 and J is TRBJ2-3; D gene unclear. The CDR3 runs 11 residues. Germline V lookup: CDR1 DFQATT, CDR2 SNEGSKA (reference sequence). V lost 7 bases to trimming and J lost 6 bases, with 11 bases between them. The CDR3 DNA follows: TGCAGTGTAGGAATCCGGGATACGCAGTATTTT. Amino acid sequence: CSVGIRDTQYF.

The rearrangement links TRBV28 to TRBJ2-4, with 7 bases aligning to TRBD2. The CDR3 has 16 amino acids. Germline V gene data show CDR1 as MDHEN and CDR2 as SYDVKM. V gave up 4 bases and J gave up 6 bases; unmatched junction bases: 12. CDR3 region: CASSSQAGRGVNIQYF. The CDR3 region has the DNA TGTGCCAGCAGTTCCCAAGCGGGACGAGGTGTAAACATTCAGTACTTC.

The genes are TRBV30 and TRBJ2-2, with TRBD1 matching over 10 bases. The germline gives CDR1 GTSNPN, CDR2 SVGIG (reference sequence). J was trimmed by 13 bases and V by 1 base; bases with no gene match: 6. The CDR3 is made up of 13 amino acids. The CDR3 DNA follows: TGTGCCTGGAGTGGTGACAGGGGGCTTCGGCTGTTTTTT. Its translation is CAWSGDRGLRLFF.

The chain has TRBV20-1 and TRBJ2-1; D possibly uses TRBD1 or TRBD2 (6 bases each). V shed 0 bases and J shed 0 bases, with 18 bases lying between them. CDR3 length equals 18 residues. From germline, CDR1 is DFQATT and CDR2 SNEGSKA (reference sequence). CDR3 coding DNA: TGCAGTGCTAGAGATCTTAACGGGAGAGGGGGCTCCTACAATGAGCAGTTCTTC. Protein: CSARDLNGRGGSYNEQFF.

The CDR3, as DNA: TGCAGTGCTAGCTTGCGCGGGGGTTACAATGAGCAGTTCTTC. It codes for CSASLRGGYNEQFF. J is TRBJ2-1 and V is TRBV20-1, with TRBD2 identical over 7 bases. CDR1 and CDR2 (germline): DFQATT, SNEGSKA (reference sequence). V was clipped by 3 bases and J by 4 bases; unmatched bases: 6. The CDR3 sequence is 14 residues long.

The chain recombines TRBV11-1 with TRBJ2-7; D might be TRBD1 (5 bases). Trimming removed 5 bases from V and 3 bases from J, with 11 bases in between. Germline lookup yields CDR1 SGHAT and CDR2 FQDESV (reference sequence). The CDR3 is 13 residues long. For the CDR3, the DNA is TGTGCCAGCAGCAGATATGACAGCTACGAGCAGTACTTC. Its protein is CASSRYDSYEQYF. The variable domain in full, completed from reference TRBV11-1 and TRBJ2-7, reads EAEVAQSPRYKITEKSQAVAFWCDPISGHATLYWYRQILGQGPELLVQFQDESVVDDSQLPKDRFSAERLKGVDSTLKIQPAELGDSAMYLCASSRYDSYEQYFGPGTRLTVT.

The rearrangement links TRBV20-1 to TRBJ2-7; D gene uncertain. The CDR3 has 14 amino acids. The germline gives CDR1 DFQATT, CDR2 SNEGSKA (reference sequence). Trimming left V 6 bases short and J 2 bases short, with 17 bases between. CDR3 coding DNA: TGCAGTGCCAAACCGGGCACCTATACCTACGAGCAGTACTTC. This translates into CSAKPGTYTYEQYF.

The chain couples TRBV20-1 to TRBJ2-2; unclear D gene. Germline V gives CDR1 DFQATT, CDR2 SNEGSKA (reference sequence). The CDR3 contains 12 residues. The V gene lost 3 bases and the J gene lost 7 bases, with 9 bases spanning the gap. In DNA form, the CDR3 reads TGCAGTGCTAGCAGAAGGCTCGGGGAGCTGTTTTTT. This translates into CSASRRLGELFF.

The rearrangement joins TRBV18 to TRBJ1-1, with 7 bases matching TRBD1. Per the germline V gene, CDR1 is KGHSH and CDR2 is LQKENI. The CDR3 has 14 amino acids. J gave up 1 base and V 4 bases, and 3 bases lay outside the gene matches. The CDR3 nucleotides are TGTGCCAGCTCACTGGGACAGTCGAACACTGAAGCTTTCTTT. Translated, it gives CASSLGQSNTEAFF. Supplemented by reference TRBV18 and TRBJ1-1, the full variable domain reads NAGVMQNPRHLVRRRGQEARLRCSPMKGHSHVYWYRQLPEEGLKFMVYLQKENIIDESGMPKERFSAEFPKEGPSILRIQQVVRGDSAAYFCASSLGQSNTEAFFGQGTRLTVV.

The V and J genes are TRBV5-4 and TRBJ2-1; TRBD2 aligns across 8 bases. Germline V gene data show CDR1 as SGHNT and CDR2 as YYREEE (reference sequence). Trimming removed 4 bases from V and 8 bases from J; junction bases left unmatched: 14. The length of the CDR3 is 16 residues. The CDR3 loop reads CASSPQAGVGEDEQFF. The CDR3 DNA reads as TGTGCCAGCAGCCCCCAAGCGGGAGTAGGCGAGGATGAGCAGTTCTTC. The variable domain in full, completed from reference TRBV5-4 and TRBJ2-1, reads ETGVTQSPTHLIKTRGQQVTLRCSSQSGHNTVSWYQQALGQGPQFIFQYYREEENGRGNFPPRFSGLQFPNYSSELNVNALELDDSALYLCASSPQAGVGEDEQFFGPGTRLTVL.

This chain uses TRBV3-1 with TRBJ2-7; D may be TRBD2 (6 bases). The germline CDR1 and CDR2 sequences are LGHDT and YNNKEL (reference sequence). The ends were cut back, 4 bases at V and 1 base at J, with 17 bases in the middle. The CDR3 loop spans 16 amino acids. In nucleotides, the CDR3 is TGTGCCAGCAGCCGGGTCACGGGACTGCCTTCCTACGAGCAGTACTTC. Its protein product is CASSRVTGLPSYEQYF.